This entry describes one T cell receptor (beta chain). Its specificity is unknown. These data are taken from a study of T cell repertoires in cytomegalovirus infection. About the research overall: Carrying CMV and the relevant HLA type showed in public TCR beta signatures. General observations from the study: Identification of carriers of CMV plus the relevant HLA was performed using cumulative public TCR beta family frequency. In two of eight donors, the top clonotype was HLA-C-restricted CMV-specific.

TCRdb independently ran MiXCR on the reads; one entry per CDR3 protein. The profile shows 400,000 or so distinct CDR3 sequences, 25% to 40% of them singletons. The CDR3 is made up of 17 amino acids. The germline CDR1 and CDR2 sequences are DFQATT and SNEGSKA (reference sequence). The trim removed 1 base at V and 2 bases at J, leaving 9 bases unmatched. The sequence derives from a human donor in good health (CMV status not recorded). Some clones in this sample may be carry-over from other donors' samples. The chain couples TRBV20-1 to TRBJ2-1; 9 nucleotides align to TRBD2. Sequenced material: PBMCs. Written as DNA, the CDR3 is TGCAGTGCTAGAGGAATTAGCGGGGGACTCCCCTACAATGAGCAGTTCTTC. This gives the protein CSARGISGGLPYNEQFF.